The 31 T cell receptor beta chains below all came from one sample that was sequenced in a study of blood T cell repertoires in COVID-19. The assay was immunoSEQ multiplex PCR, and TCRdb's table has in-frame clones only and misses some. The repertoire holds 150,000 to 200,000 clones, with 82% as singletons. Sequences were obtained from peripheral blood. Receptors were obtained from a woman aged 70 to 79 with acute or convalescent COVID-19.

This clone was detected only a few times. The gene calls are TRBV18 and TRBJ1-2; 8 bases agree with TRBD1. The CDR3 contains 15 residues. The ends lost 1 base at V and 3 bases at J; junction bases unmatched: 4. The germline V gene encodes CDR1 KGHSH and CDR2 LQKENI. CDR3 DNA sequence: TGTGCCAGCTCACCACTCCAGGGGGCTCACTATGGCTACACCTTC. Protein product: CASSPLQGAHYGYTF. Filled out from reference TRBV18 and TRBJ1-2, the complete variable domain reads NAGVMQNPRHLVRRRGQEARLRCSPMKGHSHVYWYRQLPEEGLKFMVYLQKENIIDESGMPKERFSAEFPKEGPSILRIQQVVRGDSAAYFCASSPLQGAHYGYTFGSGTRLTVV.

The chain carries TRBV6-2 or TRBV6-3 and TRBJ2-3; D not resolved. This CDR3 has 12 amino acids. CDR1 MNHEY and CDR2 SVGEGT come from the germline V gene. Trimming removed 2 bases at V and 7 bases at J, with 7 bases between. This chain's CDR3 is CASSYRANTQYF. For the CDR3, the DNA is TGTGCCAGCAGTTACCGAGCCAATACGCAGTATTTT.

This clone was seen only once. Other DNA sequences in the sample encode the same CDR3. The CDR3 sequence: CASSLAGSYGYTF. For the CDR3, the DNA is TGTGCCAGCAGCTTGGCCGGGTCTTATGGCTACACCTTC. This chain joins TRBV5-8 and TRBJ1-2; D unclear. The CDR3 totals 13 residues. Trimming took 0 bases from V and 5 from J, leaving 8 bases between them. Germline V gives CDR1 SGHTS, CDR2 YDEGEE.

The V and J genes are TRBV7-2 and TRBJ2-7; TRBD1 is a possible D gene (5 bases). V was cut by 6 bases and J by 4 bases, with 16 bases left in between. CDR3 length: 14 residues. From germline, CDR1 is SGHTA and CDR2 FQGNSA. CDR3 residues: CASSRDSQGYEQYF. CDR3 DNA sequence: TGTGCCAGCAGTCGAGACAGCCAAGGTTACGAGCAGTACTTC.

The chain links TRBV11-2 to TRBJ1-2, with D possibly being TRBD1 (6 bases). The CDR3 spans 14 residues. CDR1 SGHAT and CDR2 FQNNGV come from the germline V gene. V gave up 2 bases and J gave up 6 bases, with 13 bases separating them. The CDR3 DNA reads TGTGCCAGCAGCTTAATGCAGGGGAGCGATGGCTACACCTTC. Translation: CASSLMQGSDGYTF.

A few counts support this clone. The chain combines TRBV30 with TRBJ2-1; 10 bases line up with TRBD2. Germline trimming cut 0 bases from V and 6 bases from J; bases unmatched to any gene: 5. Germline V gives CDR1 GTSNPN, CDR2 SVGIG (reference sequence). The CDR3 length is 15 residues. The CDR3 bases are TGTGCCTGGAGTGTACCTAGCGGGAGAGCCAATGAGCAGTTCTTC. Translating it yields CAWSVPSGRANEQFF. Full variable domain (missing parts from reference TRBV30 and TRBJ2-1): SQTIHQWPATLVQPVGSPLSLECTVEGTSNPNLYWYRQAAGRGLQLLFYSVGIGQISSEVPQNLSASRPQDRQFILSSKKLLLSDSGFYLCAWSVPSGRANEQFFGPGTRLTVL.

The CDR3 bases are TGTGCCAGCAGCTTATACGACGGGAGGTACGAGCAGTACTTC. This encodes CASSLYDGRYEQYF. The V and J genes are TRBV11-2 and TRBJ2-7; 7 nucleotides agree with TRBD2. The ends lost 2 bases at V and 4 bases at J; junction bases unmatched: 5. This CDR3 contains 14 residues. CDR1 is SGHAT and CDR2 is FQNNGV in the germline V gene.

This chain connects TRBV6-1 to TRBJ2-7; tentatively, D is TRBD2 (7 bases). This CDR3 has 15 amino acids. V was pared by 3 bases and J by 2 bases, with 14 bases between. Per the germline V gene, CDR1 is MNHNS and CDR2 is SASEGT. DNA for the CDR3: TGTGCCAGCAGTGATTGGTCGGGGGGCCCCTACGAGCAGTACTTC. The encoded protein is CASSDWSGGPYEQYF.

The rearrangement joins TRBV7-8 to TRBJ1-2; weak D call: TRBD1 (5 bases). With 2 bases removed from V and 1 base from J, the gap between germline ends came to 23 bases. The length of the CDR3 is 19 residues. Looked up from germline, CDR1 is SGHVS and CDR2 is FQNEAQ. The CDR3 loop is CASSLSAWRQSENNYGYTF. CDR3 coding DNA: TGTGCCAGCAGCTTATCAGCGTGGAGACAGTCCGAAAATAACTATGGCTACACCTTC.

This chain joins TRBV27 and TRBJ2-1; 8 bases line up with TRBD2. The CDR3 has 16 residues. Losses at the gene ends were 6 bases for V and 0 bases for J; bases not matched to a gene: 7. The germline CDR1 and CDR2 sequences are MNHEY and SMNVEV (reference sequence). The CDR3 spells CASSRSGTSSYNEQFF. In DNA form, the CDR3 reads TGTGCCAGCAGCCGTAGTGGGACTAGCTCCTACAATGAGCAGTTCTTC.

The CDR3, as DNA: TGTGCCAGCACCAAGACAGAGAACACTGAAGCTTTCTTT. Translated, it gives CASTKTENTEAFF. This sequence joins TRBV12-3 or TRBV12-4 and TRBJ1-1; perhaps TRBD1 as D (5 bases). The CDR3 is 13 residues long. V was clipped by 7 bases and J by 1 base, with 10 bases between them.

The gene calls are TRBV30 and TRBJ2-3, with TRBD2 identical over 15 bases. This CDR3 comprises 16 residues. The germline CDR1 and CDR2 sequences are GTSNPN and SVGIG (reference sequence). V shed 2 bases, J shed 8 bases, and the junction held 8 bases outside the gene matches. The CDR3, as DNA: TGTGCCTGGAGTATCGGACTAGCGGGGGGGGCCGCTACGCAGTATTTT. It codes for CAWSIGLAGGAATQYF.

The V and J genes are TRBV19 and TRBJ1-5; 12 positions match TRBD1. Germline V gene lookup returns CDR1 LNHDA and CDR2 SQIVND (reference sequence). The V segment lost 8 bases and the J segment 6 bases; nucleotides outside the gene matches: 5. This CDR3 region has 14 residues. CDR3 nucleotide sequence: TGTGCCAGTGCCGGGACAGGGGGCGTTCAGCCCCAGCATTTT. Translating it yields CASAGTGGVQPQHF.

This sequence joins TRBV14 and TRBJ2-7; a weak D match, TRBD1 (6 bases). Trimming took 3 bases from V and 4 from J, leaving 13 bases between them. Germline V gene lookup returns CDR1 SGHDN and CDR2 FVKESK. This CDR3 is built from 14 residues. CDR3 in DNA: TGTGCCAGCAGCCAGGGGAGTCAGGGGTACGAGCAGTACTTC. Residues: CASSQGSQGYEQYF.

The chain links TRBV29-1 to TRBJ2-7, with TRBD1 as a possible D gene (6 bases). The CDR3 length is 12 residues. The germline CDR1 and CDR2 sequences are SQVTM and ANQGSEA. With 7 bases removed from V and 2 bases from J, the gap between germline ends came to 12 bases. CDR3 nucleotide sequence: TGCAGCGCCGCCCAGGGGCCCTACGAGCAGTACTTC. Protein: CSAAQGPYEQYF.

For the CDR3, the DNA is TGTGCCAGCAGTCCAAACAATGAGCAGTTCTTC. It is translated as CASSPNNEQFF. V is TRBV6-5 and J is TRBJ2-1; the D is unclear. The CDR3 loop spans 11 amino acids. The germline CDR1 and CDR2 sequences are MNHEY and SVGAGI. Trimming removed 5 bases from V and 5 bases from J, with 4 bases in between.

J is TRBJ2-2 and V is TRBV2; a possible D gene is TRBD1 (7 bases). Trimming removed 6 bases from V and 6 bases from J, with 17 bases in between. CDR1 and CDR2 (germline): SNHLY, FYNNEI. This CDR3 comprises 15 residues. CDR3 residues: CASSGGGAYAGELFF. For the CDR3, the DNA is TGTGCCAGCAGCGGAGGGGGCGCTTACGCCGGGGAGCTGTTTTTT. Drawing the rest from reference TRBV2 and TRBJ2-2, the complete variable domain is EPEVTQTPSHQVTQMGQEVILRCVPISNHLYFYWYRQILGQKVEFLVSFYNNEISEKSEIFDDQFSVERPDGSNFTLKIRSTKLEDSAMYFCASSGGGAYAGELFFGEGSRLTVL.

This clone has just one count. The V gene is TRBV4-1, the J gene TRBJ2-3; D is unresolved. This CDR3 has 14 residues. Trimming cost V 0 bases and J 7 bases, with 11 bases left between them. Germline CDR1 is MGHRA and CDR2 is YSYEKL. The CDR3, as DNA: TGCGCCAGCAGCCAAGATCCCCGGTCCTATACGCAGTATTTT. Translated: CASSQDPRSYTQYF.

In this sample, this clone turned up a few times. The chain uses TRBV18 and TRBJ2-5, with TRBD2 matching over 13 bases. V trimming: 0 bases; J trimming: 4 bases; junction bases outside the gene matches: 5. The CDR3 runs 17 residues. Per the germline V gene, CDR1 is KGHSH and CDR2 is LQKENI. Here the CDR3 DNA reads TGTGCCAGCTCACCACCCAGGACTAGCGGGAGTGGAGAGACCCAGTACTTC. This translates into CASSPPRTSGSGETQYF.

The chain has TRBV7-9 and TRBJ1-2, with 9 nucleotides matching TRBD1. Germline values: CDR1 SEHNR, CDR2 FQNEAQ (reference sequence). J gave up 4 bases and V 4 bases, and 16 bases lay outside the gene matches. This CDR3 has 18 residues. The CDR3 sequence is CASSSYYRGRGLAYGYTF. Here the CDR3 DNA reads TGTGCCAGCAGCTCGTATTACAGGGGGCGGGGGCTGGCCTATGGCTACACCTTC.

The chain's CDR3 is CASSSPTSGKTDTQYF. CDR3 DNA: TGTGCCAGCTCATCCCCGACTAGCGGGAAAACAGATACGCAGTATTTT. The J gene is TRBJ2-3, the V gene TRBV18, with 11 bases aligning to TRBD2. Per germline, CDR1 KGHSH and CDR2 LQKENI. The V gene end was trimmed by 5 bases and the J gene end by 3 bases; junction bases not matched to a gene: 7. The CDR3 is 16 residues long.

This sequence joins TRBV10-3 and TRBJ1-2; tentative D call: TRBD1 (5 bases). The CDR3 spans 16 residues. In germline, CDR1 is ENHRY, CDR2 SYGVKD. The germline V and J ends were trimmed by 0 bases and 3 bases, with 14 bases remaining between them. CDR3 coding DNA: TGTGCCATCAGTGAGTCGAGTGAAGGGGTGGACTATGGCTACACCTTC. This gives the protein CAISESSEGVDYGYTF.

This clone was found a few times. The chain recombines TRBV19 with TRBJ2-2; 15 bases are shared with TRBD2. The CDR3 has 16 residues. The junction had 3 bases not matched to a gene; V was cut back by 6 bases and J by 4 bases. The germline CDR1 and CDR2 sequences are LNHDA and SQIVND (reference sequence). DNA for the CDR3: TGTGCCAGTAGCGGACTAGCGGGAGGGGGCACCGGGGAGCTGTTTTTT. Residues: CASSGLAGGGTGELFF.

The chain uses TRBV9 and TRBJ2-5; TRBD2 matches 8 bases. The germline gives CDR1 SGDLS, CDR2 YYNGEE. V shed 0 bases, J shed 4 bases, and the junction held 5 bases outside the gene matches. The CDR3 extends over 15 amino acids. In DNA, the CDR3 is TGTGCCAGCAGCGTAGGACTAGCGATACGAGAGACCCAGTACTTC. Its translation is CASSVGLAIRETQYF.

The chain links TRBV10-3 to TRBJ1-6; TRBD1 matches at 7 bases. The germline V gene has CDR1 ENHRY and CDR2 SYGVKD. This CDR3 is 12 amino acids long. V shed 9 bases and J 4 bases; nucleotides not matched to a gene: 0. CDR3 bases: TGTGCCATACAGGGGTATAATTCACCCCTCCACTTT. Residues: CAIQGYNSPLHF.

The chain uses TRBV5-1 and TRBJ2-1, with D maybe TRBD2 (7 bases). The CDR3 is 15 residues long. CDR1 SGHRS and CDR2 YFSETQ come from the germline V gene. V lost 1 base and J lost 2, with 10 bases in between. Here the CDR3 reads CASSLIGGPYNEQFF. CDR3 nucleotide sequence: TGCGCCAGCAGCTTGATCGGGGGGCCCTACAATGAGCAGTTCTTC.

The chain joins TRBV19 to TRBJ1-6; D uncertain. V was clipped by 8 bases and J by 0 bases, with 14 bases between them. CDR1 and CDR2 (germline): LNHDA, SQIVND (reference sequence). CDR3 size: 16 residues. The CDR3 DNA sequence: TGTGCCAGTGCTGCTGTCGGGAGCTCCTATAATTCACCCCTCCACTTT. Amino acid sequence: CASAAVGSSYNSPLHF.

The chain employs TRBV6-5 and TRBJ1-5, with 10 bases identical to TRBD1. CDR1 and CDR2 (germline): MNHEY, SVGAGI. This CDR3 spans 15 amino acids. V shed 7 bases, J shed 6 bases, and the junction held 9 bases outside the gene matches. The CDR3 loop is CASTPDRGGFQPQHF. The CDR3 region has the DNA TGTGCCAGCACCCCGGACAGGGGGGGATTTCAGCCCCAGCATTTT.

V and J are TRBV5-1 and TRBJ1-1; 7 nucleotides agree with TRBD1. Trimming took 1 base from V and 4 from J; bases not matched to a gene: 4. The CDR3 totals 14 residues. From germline, CDR1 is SGHRS and CDR2 YFSETQ. CDR3 loop: CASSLTGAGTEAFF. For the CDR3, the DNA is TGCGCCAGCAGCTTGACAGGGGCAGGCACTGAAGCTTTCTTT. The full variable domain, in which reference TRBV5-1 and TRBJ1-1 provide the parts outside the CDR3, is KAGVTQTPRYLIKTRGQQVTLSCSPISGHRSVSWYQQTPGQGLQFLFEYFSETQRNKGNFPGRFSGRQFSNSRSEMNVSTLELGDSALYLCASSLTGAGTEAFFGQGTRLTVV.

The chain is built from TRBV20-1 and TRBJ2-1; 11 bases are a match to TRBD2. CDR1 and CDR2 (germline): DFQATT, SNEGSKA (reference sequence). The CDR3 has 14 amino acids. V lost 3 bases to trimming and J lost 9 bases; unmatched junction nucleotides: 7. The chain's CDR3 is CSASSTSGSREQFF. The CDR3 nucleotides are TGCAGTGCTAGTTCTACTAGCGGGAGTCGTGAGCAGTTCTTC.

A single count supports this clone. J is TRBJ1-2 and V is TRBV5-1; D possibly corresponds to TRBD1 (6 bases). The V end was cut by 4 bases, the J end by 8 bases, with 15 bases between. The CDR3 spans 13 residues. In germline, CDR1 is SGHRS, CDR2 YFSETQ. In DNA, the CDR3 is TGCGCCAGCAGCCCCGGGACAAATTACGGCTACACCTTC. Translated, it gives CASSPGTNYGYTF.